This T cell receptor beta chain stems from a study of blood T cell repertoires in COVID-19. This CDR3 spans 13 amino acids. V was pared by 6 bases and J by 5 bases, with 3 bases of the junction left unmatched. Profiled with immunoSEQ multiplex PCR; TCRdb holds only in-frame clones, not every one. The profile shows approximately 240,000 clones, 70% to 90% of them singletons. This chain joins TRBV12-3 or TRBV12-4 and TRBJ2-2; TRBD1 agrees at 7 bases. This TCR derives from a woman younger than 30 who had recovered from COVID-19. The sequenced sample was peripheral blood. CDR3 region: CASSPGGTGELFF. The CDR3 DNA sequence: TGTGCCAGCAGCCCAGGGGGAACCGGGGAGCTGTTTTTT.